This T cell receptor beta chain came from a study of OX40 agonist ivuxolimab in advanced cancers. Profiled with immunoSEQ multiplex PCR; TCRdb holds only in-frame clones, not every one. Among tens of thousands of clones, 75% to 85% were seen once, and the ten largest hold around 5%. The sequence was collected from an adult with an advanced solid tumor such as melanoma, head and neck, liver or kidney cancer. The source material was CD4+ or CD8+ T cells sorted from blood, sampled in a trial of the OX40 agonist ivuxolimab.

The CDR3 spells CASPPGQITDTQYF. As DNA, the CDR3 is TGTGCCTCTCCCCCCGGTCAGATCACAGATACGCAGTATTTT. The rearrangement uses TRBV28 and TRBJ2-3; D is unclear. Germline CDR1 and CDR2: MDHEN and SYDVKM. Trimming took 11 bases from V and 2 from J, leaving 17 bases between them. CDR3 length: 14 amino acids.